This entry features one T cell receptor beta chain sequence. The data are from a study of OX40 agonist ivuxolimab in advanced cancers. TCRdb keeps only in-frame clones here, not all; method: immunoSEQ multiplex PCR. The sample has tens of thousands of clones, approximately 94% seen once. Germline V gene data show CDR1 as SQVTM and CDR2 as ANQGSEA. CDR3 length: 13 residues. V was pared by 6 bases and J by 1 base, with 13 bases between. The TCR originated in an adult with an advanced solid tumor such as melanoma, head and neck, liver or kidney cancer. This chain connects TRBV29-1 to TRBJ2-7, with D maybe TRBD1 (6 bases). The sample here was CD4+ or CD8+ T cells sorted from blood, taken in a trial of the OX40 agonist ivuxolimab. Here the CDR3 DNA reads TGCAGCGTACAGGGAATTTCGTCCTACGAGCAGTACTTC. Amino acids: CSVQGISSYEQYF.